Included here is one T cell receptor beta chain sequence, with context. This CDR3 spans 13 amino acids. Per germline, CDR1 WNHNN and CDR2 SYGVQD (reference sequence). Trimming removed 5 bases from V and 6 bases from J, with 14 bases in between. The sample belongs to a study of blood T cells in healthy people across ages. Study overall: The capture of about one barcoded beta molecule per two T cells was achieved by template switching.

Together with a sample-barcoded 5' primer, a J-beta primer mix was included in a second PCR lasting roughly 6 to 12 cycles. TCRdb fed the 5' RACE reads into MiXCR, producing one record per CDR3 protein. The sample gives around 750,000 distinct CDR3 sequences, roughly 53% of which show up once; around 41% is in the top ten. The receptor was derived from a man older than 75 in good health. The sample consisted of blood. The chain is built from TRBV10-1 and TRBJ2-7, with D uncertain. The CDR3 loop reads CASSSRVFGEQYF. CDR3 DNA: TGCGCCAGCAGTTCAAGGGTGTTCGGCGAGCAGTACTTC.